The 8 T cell receptor beta chains reported below all come from one sample, sequenced in a study of T cells in Graves' hyperthyroidism and ophthalmopathy. RNA transcripts gave rise to amplified TCR beta CDR3 regions. First-round RT-PCR of the TCR CDR3 relied on the HTBI primer set. Via MiXCR, TCRdb re-called the multiplex PCR reads, giving one row per CDR3 protein. The sample yields approximately 430,000 distinct CDR3 sequences, about 15% seen once. Source material: blood. These receptors were taken from a woman aged 18-29 years with Graves' hyperthyroidism.

This clonotype has a count of ten or more. The genes are TRBV10-3 and TRBJ2-2; the D gene is possibly TRBD2 (6 bases). This CDR3 has 16 residues. Germline CDR1 ENHRY, CDR2 SYGVKD. V was trimmed by 0 bases and J by 0 bases, leaving 8 bases between them. The CDR3 DNA reads as TGTGCCATCAGTGAGTCTGGCGGGGCGAACACCGGGGAGCTGTTTTTT. Amino acid sequence: CAISESGGANTGELFF.

The V and J genes are TRBV20-1 and TRBJ2-6, with 9 positions matching TRBD2. V shed 1 base and J 5 bases; nucleotides not matched to a gene: 3. Germline V gene sequence: CDR1 DFQATT, CDR2 SNEGSKA (reference sequence). There are 15 residues in the CDR3. The CDR3 sequence is CSARAGTSWANVLTF. CDR3 DNA sequence: TGCAGTGCTAGAGCCGGGACTAGCTGGGCCAACGTCCTGACTTTC.

This clonotype was observed at least ten times. This sequence joins TRBV3-1 and TRBJ1-1, with D unresolved. V was pared by 0 bases and J by 1 base, with 18 bases between. Germline CDR1 LGHDT, CDR2 YNNKEL (reference sequence). The CDR3 totals 18 residues. This CDR3 is CASSQDRKREVANTEAFF. The CDR3 DNA sequence: TGTGCCAGCAGCCAAGATAGGAAGAGGGAGGTGGCGAACACTGAAGCTTTCTTT.

This clonotype came up many times. The V and J genes are TRBV20-1 and TRBJ2-5; D not resolved. CDR1 is DFQATT and CDR2 is SNEGSKA in the germline V gene (reference sequence). V lost 1 base, J lost 0 bases, and 12 bases lay in between. This CDR3 comprises 15 residues. The CDR3 bases are TGCAGTGCTAGAGGAGGAACAGTTTACCAAGAGACCCAGTACTTC. It codes for CSARGGTVYQETQYF.

In its sample, this clonotype was seen a few times. The rearrangement links TRBV12-3 or TRBV12-4 to TRBJ2-2, with D perhaps assigned TRBD1 or TRBD2 (6 bases each). The CDR3 has 12 amino acids. Trimming removed 7 bases at V and 8 bases at J, with 11 bases between. DNA for the CDR3: TGTGCCAGCACCCAAGGGGGGGGGGAGCTGTTTTTT. It yields the protein CASTQGGGELFF.

The J gene is TRBJ2-2, the V gene TRBV5-1; possibly TRBD1 for D (5 bases). The CDR3 is 15 amino acids. V gave up 4 bases and J gave up 1 base, with 11 bases separating them. Germline CDR1 and CDR2: SGHRS and YFSETQ. The CDR3, as DNA: TGCGCCAGCAGCCTAAGAAGGGGGAACACCGGGGAGCTGTTTTTT. Its translation is CASSLRRGNTGELFF.

As to this clonotype: A much more abundant neighbour one base away suggests this may be a read error. This chain connects TRBV5-1 to TRBJ2-1; D is unresolved. Germline CDR1 and CDR2: SGHRS and YFSETQ. CDR3 length equals 16 residues. Trimming took off 2 bases at V and 0 bases at J, with 12 bases between the two ends. The CDR3 nucleotides are TGCGCCAGCAGCTTTTGGGTGGGTAGCTCCTACAATGAGCAGTTCTTC. Its protein product is CASSFWVGSSYNEQFF.

The CDR3 region is CASRSSSGGVPSNEQFF. The CDR3 DNA reads TGTGCCAGCAGATCTAGTAGCGGGGGGGTACCATCCAATGAGCAGTTCTTC. The chain combines TRBV2 with TRBJ2-1, with 11 positions matching TRBD2. CDR1 SNHLY and CDR2 FYNNEI come from the germline V gene. Losses at the gene ends were 6 bases for V and 6 bases for J; bases not matched to a gene: 13. The CDR3 has 17 amino acids. Full variable domain (missing parts from reference TRBV2 and TRBJ2-1): EPEVTQTPSHQVTQMGQEVILRCVPISNHLYFYWYRQILGQKVEFLVSFYNNEISEKSEIFDDQFSVERPDGSNFTLKIRSTKLEDSAMYFCASRSSSGGVPSNEQFFGPGTRLTVL.